This record covers a single T cell receptor beta chain. Antigen specificity is unknown. The CDR3 runs to 12 residues. Germline-derived CDR1 and CDR2 are SQVTM and ANQGSEA. The ends were cut back, 7 bases at V and 0 bases at J, with 9 bases in the middle. Patients with alopecia areata provided lesional scalp punch biopsies as well as peripheral blood. Extraction and reverse transcription of RNA yielded cDNA as the sequencing template. Clones were read by immunoSEQ multiplex PCR, and TCRdb kept only the in-frame ones, dropping some. In the table there are roughly 120,000 clones, 35% to 40% of which are singletons. The data were obtained in a study of CD8+ T cells in alopecia areata. Study results and caveats: In patients, TCRs were shared less clearly than in mice, and HLA may possibly be involved.

The receptor comes from a human donor with alopecia areata. Sequencing used CD4+ T cells sorted from blood. This chain connects TRBV29-1 to TRBJ1-1; D gene ambiguous. CDR3 DNA: TGCAGCGCCTCCCCGTTGAACACTGAAGCTTTCTTT. It encodes CSASPLNTEAFF. The whole variable domain, remainder taken from reference TRBV29-1 and TRBJ1-1, is SAVISQKPSRDICQRGTSLTIQCQVDSQVTMMFWYRQQPGQSLTLIATANQGSEATYESGFVIDKFPISRPNLTFSTLTVSNMSPEDSSIYLCSASPLNTEAFFGQGTRLTVV.